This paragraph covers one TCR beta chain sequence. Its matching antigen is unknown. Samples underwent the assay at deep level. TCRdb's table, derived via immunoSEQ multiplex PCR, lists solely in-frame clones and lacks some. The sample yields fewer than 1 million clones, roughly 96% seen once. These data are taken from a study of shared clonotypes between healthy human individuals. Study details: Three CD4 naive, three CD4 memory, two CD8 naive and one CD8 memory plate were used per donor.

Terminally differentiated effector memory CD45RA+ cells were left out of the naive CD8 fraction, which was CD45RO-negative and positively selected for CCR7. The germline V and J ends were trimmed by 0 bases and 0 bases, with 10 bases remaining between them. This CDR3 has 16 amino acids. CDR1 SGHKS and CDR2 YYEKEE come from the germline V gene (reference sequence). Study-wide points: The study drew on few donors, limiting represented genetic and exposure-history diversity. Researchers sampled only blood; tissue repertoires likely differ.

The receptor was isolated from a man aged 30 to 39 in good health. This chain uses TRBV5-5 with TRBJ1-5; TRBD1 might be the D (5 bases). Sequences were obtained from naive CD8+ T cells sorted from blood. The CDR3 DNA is TGTGCCAGCAGCTTGGCCCAGGGAAATAGCAATCAGCCCCAGCATTTT. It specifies CASSLAQGNSNQPQHF. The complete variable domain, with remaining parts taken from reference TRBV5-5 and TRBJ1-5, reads DAGVTQSPTHLIKTRGQQVTLRCSPISGHKSVSWYQQVLGQGPQFIFQYYEKEERGRGNFPDRFSARQFPNYSSELNVNALLLGDSALYLCASSLAQGNSNQPQHFGDGTRLSIL.